These T cell receptor beta chains were read from a single sample in a study of response to subunit inactivated influenza vaccine. One entry per CDR3 protein, called by TCRdb with MiXCR from the RT-PCR reads. The sample consists of 450,000 to 600,000 distinct CDR3 sequences, approximately 17% of them appearing once. The source material was CD4+ T cells sorted from PBMCs, sampled approximately 25 months after vaccination. The source of these receptors is a man aged 50 to 69 who received an inactivated influenza vaccine. The CDR3 runs from the conserved cysteine through the conserved F or W. D genes are given only for firm matches. Clone sizes are given selectively: once, few, many, or a class where the clone is expanded.

TRBJ2-4 | TRBD2 | TRBV4-3 | few | CASSQDHGLAGNIQYF | TGCGCCAGCAGCCAAGATCATGGGCTAGCGGGAAACATTCAGTACTTC
TRBJ2-2 | NA | TRBV12-3/TRBV12-4 | NA | CASSLGRDTGELFF | TGTGCCAGCAGCCTTGGACGGGACACCGGGGAGCTGTTTTTT
TRBJ2-1 | TRBD2 | TRBV30 | NA | CAWSAGGSGRFSYNEQFF | TGTGCCTGGTCGGCAGGGGGTAGCGGGAGGTTCTCCTACAATGAGCAGTTCTTC
TRBJ1-2 | TRBD1 | TRBV20-1 | NA | CSARTAGGLSGYTF | TGCAGTGCTAGAACGGCAGGGGGCCTATCTGGCTACACCTTC
TRBJ2-5 | NA | TRBV18 | NA | CASSPLGLGSGRETQYF | TGTGCCAGCTCACCACTCGGGCTTGGGTCAGGCCGGGAGACCCAGTACTTC
TRBJ2-2 | TRBD2 | TRBV5-1 | NA | CASSSRASGGYTGELFF | TGCGCCAGCAGCTCGCGCGCTAGCGGGGGATACACCGGGGAGCTGTTTTTT
TRBJ2-1 | NA | TRBV10-1 | NA | CASSDGAPWRFF | TGCGCCAGCAGTGATGGCGCTCCTTGGCGGTTCTTC
TRBJ2-1 | TRBD2 | TRBV25-1 | NA | CASLLAGEHNEQFF | TGTGCCAGTCTTCTAGCGGGAGAGCACAATGAGCAGTTCTTC
TRBJ2-7 | TRBD2 | TRBV20-1 | few | CSAPARLAGVVDEQYF | TGCAGTGCCCCGGCCCGACTAGCGGGGGTTGTCGACGAGCAGTACTTC
TRBJ2-5 | TRBD1 | TRBV10-2 | many | CASSRQGPATQYF | TGCGCCAGCAGTAGACAGGGACCGGCGACCCAGTACTTC
TRBJ2-1 | NA | TRBV7-7 | NA | CASSLTGGVSYNEQFF | TGTGCTAGCAGTCTTACGGGCGGGGTCTCCTACAATGAGCAGTTCTTC
TRBJ2-1 | NA | TRBV3-1 | NA | CASSQKLGLANEQFF | TGTGCCAGCAGCCAGAAGCTGGGCCTAGCGAATGAGCAGTTCTTC
TRBJ2-7 | NA | TRBV4-1 | NA | CASSPRDEVSEQYF | TGCGCCAGCAGCCCCCGGGACGAGGTGAGCGAGCAGTACTTC
TRBJ2-5 | NA | TRBV14 | few | CASSQVGAETQYF | TGTGCCAGCAGCCAAGTTGGGGCGGAGACCCAGTACTTC
TRBJ2-4 | TRBD1 | TRBV5-1 | NA | CASSLQGAAKNIQYF | TGCGCCAGCAGCCTTCAGGGGGCAGCCAAAAACATTCAGTACTTC
TRBJ2-7 | NA | TRBV7-8 | few | CASSLDHPPYEQYF | TGTGCCAGCAGCTTAGACCACCCACCCTACGAGCAGTACTTC
TRBJ1-2 | TRBD1 | TRBV10-3 | NA | CAISVEQGLPYGYTF | TGTGCCATCAGCGTGGAACAGGGGCTACCCTATGGCTACACCTTC
TRBJ1-4 | NA | TRBV4-2 | NA | CASSQGGAEKLFF | TGTGCCAGCAGCCAAGGGGGAGCTGAAAAACTGTTTTTT
TRBJ2-4 | TRBD2 | TRBV7-9 | few | CASRISGSGRGIGHF | TGTGCCAGCAGGATCAGCGGTAGCGGGAGAGGAATCGGGCACTTC
TRBJ2-5 | TRBD2 | TRBV18 | few | CASSPAGGRFEETQYF | TGTGCCAGCTCACCAGCGGGAGGGAGATTCGAGGAGACCCAGTACTTC
TRBJ2-1 | TRBD2 | TRBV10-3 | NA | CAISGSTAGAAYNEQFF | TGTGCCATCAGTGGTTCTACAGCGGGAGCAGCCTACAATGAGCAGTTCTTC
TRBJ2-3 | NA | TRBV27 | NA | CASRPLGTDTQYF | TGTGCCAGCAGGCCCCTCGGCACAGATACGCAGTATTTT
TRBJ2-3 | NA | TRBV19 | NA | CASSIAAGDTQYF | TGTGCCAGTAGTATAGCAGCAGGAGATACGCAGTATTTT
TRBJ1-1 | NA | TRBV30 | NA | CAWRLKAARLEAFF | TGTGCCTGGAGACTCAAGGCGGCCCGTCTTGAAGCTTTCTTT
TRBJ1-4 | NA | TRBV4-1 | few | CASSQTAALNEKLFF | TGCGCCAGCAGCCAGACGGCAGCCCTTAATGAAAAACTGTTTTTT
TRBJ1-5 | NA | TRBV12-3/TRBV12-4 | few | CASSLKGKGDQPQHF | TGTGCCAGCAGTTTAAAGGGGAAAGGGGATCAGCCCCAGCATTTT
TRBJ2-5 | NA | TRBV6-2/TRBV6-3 | NA | CAIGLPRQTQYF | TGTGCCATCGGACTGCCGAGACAGACCCAGTACTTC
TRBJ2-1 | NA | TRBV10-3 | few | CAITARGDEQFF | TGTGCCATCACTGCTAGGGGGGATGAGCAGTTCTTC
TRBJ1-2 | TRBD1 | TRBV5-1 | NA | CASSLPAGTGLGYTF | TGCGCCAGCAGCTTACCTGCCGGGACAGGGCTCGGCTACACCTTC
TRBJ1-2 | NA | TRBV20-1 | few | CSARTANYGYTF | TGCAGTGCTCGTACAGCTAACTATGGCTACACCTTC
TRBJ2-3 | TRBD1 | TRBV20-1 | few | CSACRQGALDTQYF | TGCAGTGCTTGCCGACAGGGGGCTTTAGATACGCAGTATTTT
TRBJ1-4 | NA | TRBV6-2/TRBV6-3 | NA | CASSPADEKLFF | TGTGCCAGCAGCCCTGCGGACGAAAAACTGTTTTTT
TRBJ2-1 | TRBD1 | TRBV28 | NA | CASRLAPGQYNEQFF | TGTGCCAGCAGACTTGCCCCGGGACAGTACAATGAGCAGTTCTTC
TRBJ2-7 | NA | TRBV12-3/TRBV12-4 | many | CASRPDRSPYEQYF | TGTGCCAGCAGACCCGACAGGTCCCCCTACGAGCAGTACTTC
TRBJ2-3 | NA | TRBV25-1 | many | CASSARQASTDTQYF | TGTGCCAGCAGTGCAAGACAGGCGAGCACAGATACGCAGTATTTT
TRBJ2-5 | NA | TRBV11-2 | NA | CASTKIGAVNQETQYF | TGTGCCAGCACCAAAATTGGGGCGGTGAACCAAGAGACCCAGTACTTC
TRBJ2-7 | NA | TRBV6-2/TRBV6-3 | NA | CASSYTRTREQYF | TGTGCCAGCAGTTACACCCGGACTCGGGAGCAGTACTTC
TRBJ2-1 | TRBD1 | TRBV19 | few | CASSITGQGPYNEQFF | TGTGCCAGTAGTATCACTGGACAGGGGCCCTACAATGAGCAGTTCTTC
TRBJ2-2 | NA | TRBV6-1 | NA | CASSPDGLRTGELFF | TGTGCCAGCAGTCCGGACGGGCTTCGCACCGGGGAGCTGTTTTTT
TRBJ2-1 | NA | TRBV29-1 | NA | CSVRGLLTNEQFF | TGCAGCGTGCGGGGGCTCTTGACCAATGAGCAGTTCTTC
TRBJ2-7 | TRBD2 | TRBV6-2/TRBV6-3 | few | CASSYSASGGYEQYF | TGTGCCAGCAGTTACTCGGCTAGCGGGGGCTACGAGCAGTACTTC
TRBJ1-1 | NA | TRBV6-2/TRBV6-3 | few | CASSYSMENTEAFF | TGTGCCAGCAGTTACTCGATGGAGAACACTGAAGCTTTCTTT
TRBJ2-3 | NA | TRBV7-2 | NA | CASSSRFGTDTQYF | TGTGCCAGCAGCTCAAGATTCGGGACAGATACGCAGTATTTT
TRBJ1-6 | NA | TRBV6-1 | few | CASSPLGGRGRNNSPLHF | TGTGCCAGCAGTCCCCTCGGGGGCAGGGGAAGAAATAATTCACCCCTCCACTTT
TRBJ1-6 | NA | TRBV7-2 | NA | CASSVTGSPLHF | TGTGCCAGCAGCGTTACAGGGTCACCCCTCCACTTT
TRBJ2-3 | TRBD1 | TRBV20-1 | NA | CCAQRGWAGGADTQYF | TGCTGTGCCCAGAGAGGGTGGGCAGGGGGCGCAGATACGCAGTATTTT
TRBJ1-1 | TRBD1 | TRBV30 | many | CAWSPPNRGRWTEAFF | TGTGCCTGGAGTCCTCCCAACAGGGGGCGGTGGACTGAAGCTTTCTTT
TRBJ1-4 | NA | TRBV14 | NA | CASSQDMLTTNEKLFF | TGTGCCAGCAGCCAAGATATGCTTACAACTAATGAAAAACTGTTTTTT
TRBJ2-1 | TRBD1 | TRBV3-1 | few | CASSRRQGAYNEQFF | TGTGCCAGCAGCCGGCGACAGGGGGCTTACAATGAGCAGTTCTTC
TRBJ2-5 | TRBD1 | TRBV12-3/TRBV12-4 | few | CASRPGGGLLETQYF | TGTGCCAGCAGACCAGGGGGCGGACTTCTGGAGACCCAGTACTTC
TRBJ2-1 | NA | TRBV5-1 | many | CASSEGQYNEQFF | TGCGCCAGCAGCGAGGGTCAATACAATGAGCAGTTCTTC
TRBJ2-1 | NA | TRBV18 | NA | CASSPRGLGNEQFF | TGTGCCAGCTCACCACGGGGTTTGGGCAATGAGCAGTTCTTC
TRBJ2-3 | NA | TRBV20-1 | NA | CSARESNLGTDTQYF | TGCAGCGCGAGGGAGAGCAACCTCGGCACAGATACGCAGTATTTT
TRBJ1-3 | NA | TRBV5-1 | NA | CASSLLGDTGNTIYF | TGCGCCAGCAGCTTGTTGGGGGATACTGGAAACACCATATATTTT
TRBJ2-1 | TRBD2 | TRBV11-1 | few | CASSLVPSGGNNEQFF | TGTGCCAGCAGCCTCGTCCCTAGCGGGGGCAACAATGAGCAGTTCTTC
TRBJ2-7 | TRBD2 | TRBV5-1 | NA | CASSLRTSGSGYEQYF | TGCGCCAGCAGCTTGAGGACTAGCGGGAGTGGATACGAGCAGTACTTC
TRBJ2-5 | NA | TRBV12-3/TRBV12-4 | few | CASSFGLEETQYF | TGTGCCAGCAGTTTTGGACTGGAAGAGACCCAGTACTTC
TRBJ1-5 | TRBD1 | TRBV29-1 | NA | CSSKGQGDTDNQPQHF | TGCAGCTCCAAAGGACAGGGGGATACCGACAATCAGCCCCAGCATTTT
TRBJ1-1 | NA | TRBV3-1 | many | CASSQDSVLRVEAFF | TGTGCCAGCAGCCAAGACTCCGTGCTCAGGGTTGAAGCTTTCTTT